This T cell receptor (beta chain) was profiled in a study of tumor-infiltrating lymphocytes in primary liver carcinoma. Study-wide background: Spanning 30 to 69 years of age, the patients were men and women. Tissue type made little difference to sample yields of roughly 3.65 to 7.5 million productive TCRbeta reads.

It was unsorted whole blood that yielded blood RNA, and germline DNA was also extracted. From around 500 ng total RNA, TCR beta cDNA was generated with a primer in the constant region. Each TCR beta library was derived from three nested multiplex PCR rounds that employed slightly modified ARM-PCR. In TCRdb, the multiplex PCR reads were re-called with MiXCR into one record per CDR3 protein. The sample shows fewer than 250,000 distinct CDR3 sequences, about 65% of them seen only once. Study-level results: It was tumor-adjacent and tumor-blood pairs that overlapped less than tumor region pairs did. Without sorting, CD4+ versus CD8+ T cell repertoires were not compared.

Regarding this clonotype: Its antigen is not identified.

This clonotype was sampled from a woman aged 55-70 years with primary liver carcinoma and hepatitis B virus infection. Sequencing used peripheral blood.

The chain's CDR3 is CASGSNRHPYGYTF. In DNA form, the CDR3 reads TGTGCTAGTGGTTCAAACAGGCACCCTTATGGCTACACCTTC. The rearrangement uses TRBV12-5 and TRBJ1-2; D is possibly TRBD1 (5 bases). CDR3 size: 14 residues. The germline V gene has CDR1 LGHNT and CDR2 FRNRAP. The ends were cut back, 4 bases at V and 5 bases at J, with 14 bases in the middle.